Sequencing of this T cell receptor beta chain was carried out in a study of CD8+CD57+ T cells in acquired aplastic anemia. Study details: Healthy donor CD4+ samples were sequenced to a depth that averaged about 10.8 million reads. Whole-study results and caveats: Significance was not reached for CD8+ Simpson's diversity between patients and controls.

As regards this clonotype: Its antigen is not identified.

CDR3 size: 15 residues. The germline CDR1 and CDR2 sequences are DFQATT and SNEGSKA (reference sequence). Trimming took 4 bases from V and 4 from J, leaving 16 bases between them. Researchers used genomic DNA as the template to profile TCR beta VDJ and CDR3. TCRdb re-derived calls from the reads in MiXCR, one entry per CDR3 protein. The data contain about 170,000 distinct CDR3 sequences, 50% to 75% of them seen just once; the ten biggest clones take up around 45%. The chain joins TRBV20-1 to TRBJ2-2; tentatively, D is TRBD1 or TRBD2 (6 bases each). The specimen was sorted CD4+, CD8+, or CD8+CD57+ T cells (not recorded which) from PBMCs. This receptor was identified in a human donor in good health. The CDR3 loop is CSANVAGHFTGELFF. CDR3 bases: TGCAGTGCTAACGTGGCGGGACACTTCACCGGGGAGCTGTTTTTT.